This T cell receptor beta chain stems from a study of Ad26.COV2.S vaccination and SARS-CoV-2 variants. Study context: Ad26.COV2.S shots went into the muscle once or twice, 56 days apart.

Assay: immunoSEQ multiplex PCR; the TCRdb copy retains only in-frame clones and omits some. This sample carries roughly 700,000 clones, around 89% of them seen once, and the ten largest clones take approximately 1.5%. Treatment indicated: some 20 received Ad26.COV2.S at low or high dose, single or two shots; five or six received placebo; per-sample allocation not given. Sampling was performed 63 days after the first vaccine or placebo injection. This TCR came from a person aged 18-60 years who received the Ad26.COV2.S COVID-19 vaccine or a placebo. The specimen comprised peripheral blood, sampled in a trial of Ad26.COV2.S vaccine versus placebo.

CDR3 nucleotides: TGTGCCAGTAGTACGTCGGGGTTGAAGGTCGAGCAGTACTTC. Translated, it gives CASSTSGLKVEQYF. This chain links TRBV19 with TRBJ2-7; tentative D call: TRBD2 (5 bases). CDR1 and CDR2 from the germline V gene are LNHDA and SQIVND (reference sequence). The CDR3 spans 14 residues. With 4 bases removed from V and 6 bases from J, the gap between germline ends came to 16 bases. Full variable domain (remainder filled in from reference TRBV19 and TRBJ2-7): DGGITQSPKYLFRKEGQNVTLSCEQNLNHDAMYWYRQDPGQGLRLIYYSQIVNDFQKGDIAEGYSVSREKKESFPLTVTSAQKNPTAFYLCASSTSGLKVEQYFGPGTRLTVT.